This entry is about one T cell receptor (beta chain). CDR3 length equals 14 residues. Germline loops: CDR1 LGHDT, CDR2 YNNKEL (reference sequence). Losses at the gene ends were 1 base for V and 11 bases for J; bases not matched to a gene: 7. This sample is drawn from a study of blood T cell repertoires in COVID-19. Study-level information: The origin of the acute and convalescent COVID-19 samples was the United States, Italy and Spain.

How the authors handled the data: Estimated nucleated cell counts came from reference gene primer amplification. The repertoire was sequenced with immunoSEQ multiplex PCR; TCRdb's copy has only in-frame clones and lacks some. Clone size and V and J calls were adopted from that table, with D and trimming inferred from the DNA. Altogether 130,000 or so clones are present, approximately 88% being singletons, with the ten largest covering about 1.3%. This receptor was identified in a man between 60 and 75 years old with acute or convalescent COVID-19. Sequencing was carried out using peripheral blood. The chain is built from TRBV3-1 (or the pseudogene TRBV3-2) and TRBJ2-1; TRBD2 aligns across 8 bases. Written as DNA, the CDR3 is TGTGCCAGCAGCCAAGCGCGGGGGGCAACTAAGCAGTTCTTC. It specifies CASSQARGATKQFF.